The rows below give T cell receptor beta chains drawn from one sample of a study of T cell repertoires in cytomegalovirus infection. Each CDR3 protein is one row after TCRdb ran MiXCR on the reads. The sample holds approximately 150,000 distinct CDR3 sequences; about 6% are singletons and the top ten take 15% to 20%. The specimen was PBMCs. The receptors stem from a human donor in good health (CMV status not recorded). Some clones in this sample may be carry-over from other donors' samples. The CDR3 runs from the conserved cysteine through the conserved F or W. The D gene is left open where the match is weak. Expanded clones get a size class; other rows say once, few or many, or leave the size out.

V: TRBV12-3/TRBV12-4; J: TRBJ1-1; size: many; D: .; DNA: TGTGCCAGCAGTGAATTGCGGGGGGCAACTGAAGCTTTCTTT; CDR3: CASSELRGATEAFF
V: TRBV11-2; J: TRBJ2-7; size: many; D: TRBD2; DNA: TGTGCCAGCAGCAGAACTAGCGGGGGTAGATACGAGCAGTACTTC; CDR3: CASSRTSGGRYEQYF
V: TRBV27; J: TRBJ1-2; size: many; D: .; DNA: TGTGCCAGCAGTTGGGGGGCGGAGGCCTATGGCTACACCTTC; CDR3: CASSWGAEAYGYTF
V: TRBV7-8; J: TRBJ1-2; size: many; D: .; DNA: TGTGCCAGCAGCTTGACAGGCCCCCAGACCTATGGCTACACCTTC; CDR3: CASSLTGPQTYGYTF
V: TRBV7-2; J: TRBJ2-3; size: many; D: .; DNA: TGTGCCAGCAGCTTAACGGCGGGATTCCCAGATACGCAGTATTTT; CDR3: CASSLTAGFPDTQYF
V: TRBV11-2; J: TRBJ2-5; size: many; D: .; DNA: TGTGCCAGCAGCTCCGGGACCCACCAAGAGACCCAGTACTTC; CDR3: CASSSGTHQETQYF
V: TRBV6-2/TRBV6-3; J: TRBJ2-6; size: many; D: TRBD2; DNA: TGTGCCAGCAGTCCGGGAGGACGCCAATCTGGGGCCAACGTCCTGACTTTC; CDR3: CASSPGGRQSGANVLTF
V: TRBV10-3; J: TRBJ2-7; size: many; D: TRBD1; DNA: TGTGCCATCAGTGGCCGGGACAGGTCCTACGAGCAGTACTTC; CDR3: CAISGRDRSYEQYF
V: TRBV7-3; J: TRBJ1-1; size: many; D: .; DNA: TGTGCCAGCAGCGCACAGTGGGGGACTGAAGCTTTCTTT; CDR3: CASSAQWGTEAFF
V: TRBV5-6; J: TRBJ2-1; size: .; D: TRBD2; DNA: TGTGCAAGCGGTTCGGGGGGATCCTACAATGAGCAGTTCTTC; CDR3: CASGSGGSYNEQFF
V: TRBV11-3; J: TRBJ2-5; size: .; D: .; DNA: TGTGCCGTACTAAAAGAGACCCAGTACTTC; CDR3: CAVLKETQYF
V: TRBV7-9; J: TRBJ2-5; size: many; D: TRBD2; DNA: TGTGCCAGCAGCCACTCTAGCGGGGGGGTTTCGAAAGAGACCCAGTACTTC; CDR3: CASSHSSGGVSKETQYF
V: TRBV3-1; J: TRBJ2-5; size: once; D: TRBD2; DNA: TGTGCCAGCAAGCCGACTAGCGTGGGCCTCAAACAAGAGACCCAGTACTTC; CDR3: CASKPTSVGLKQETQYF
V: TRBV20-1; J: TRBJ1-6; size: many; D: .; DNA: TGCAGTGCTCGTCACGGGGGAGAGTCACCCCTCCACTTT; CDR3: CSARHGGESPLHF
V: TRBV7-2; J: TRBJ2-7; size: many; D: TRBD2; DNA: TGTGCCAGCAGCCCCTCAAGCGGGGGTTTCTCCTACGAGCAGTACTTC; CDR3: CASSPSSGGFSYEQYF
V: TRBV7-8; J: TRBJ1-5; size: many; D: TRBD1; DNA: TGTGCCAGCAGCTTAGAGACAGGGCAGGGACAGCCCCAGCATTTT; CDR3: CASSLETGQGQPQHF
V: TRBV7-2; J: TRBJ1-2; size: many; D: TRBD1; DNA: TGTGCCAGCAGCTTAGCAGGGGGCGCGGGAGGCTACACCTTC; CDR3: CASSLAGGAGGYTF
V: TRBV10-3; J: TRBJ1-2; size: many; D: .; DNA: TGTGCCATCAGTGATTCGGCAGACTATGGCTACACCTTC; CDR3: CAISDSADYGYTF
V: TRBV12-3/TRBV12-4; J: TRBJ2-5; size: many; D: TRBD1; DNA: TGTGCCAGCAGGGACAGGGGGCCGCAAGAGACCCAGTACTTC; CDR3: CASRDRGPQETQYF
V: TRBV5-1; J: TRBJ2-3; size: many; D: .; DNA: TGCGCCAGCAGCAGATTGACCGAACACGCTAGCACAGATACGCAGTATTTT; CDR3: CASSRLTEHASTDTQYF
V: TRBV7-2; J: TRBJ2-3; size: many; D: .; DNA: TGTGCCAGCAGCTTAGACGGCTTCCTGTCTAGCACAGATACGCAGTATTTT; CDR3: CASSLDGFLSSTDTQYF
V: TRBV13; J: TRBJ2-5; size: many; D: .; DNA: TGTGCCAGCAGCTTAGGCCCCGAGCTTCAAGAGACCCAGTACTTC; CDR3: CASSLGPELQETQYF
V: TRBV7-3; J: TRBJ2-1; size: many; D: .; DNA: TGTGCCAGCAGCTTAAGCGTGGTGGCCAATGAGCAGTTCTTC; CDR3: CASSLSVVANEQFF
V: TRBV7-3; J: TRBJ1-2; size: many; D: TRBD1; DNA: TGTGCCAGCAGCCCCGACAGGGGCTATGGCTACACCTTC; CDR3: CASSPDRGYGYTF
V: TRBV12-3/TRBV12-4; J: TRBJ2-7; size: .; D: .; DNA: TGTGCCAGCAGTTTGGCGCGGCACGAGCAGTACTTC; CDR3: CASSLARHEQYF
V: TRBV27; J: TRBJ2-3; size: .; D: .; DNA: TGTGCCAGCTGCGGACCAACTTACACAGATACGCAGTATTTT; CDR3: CASCGPTYTDTQYF
V: TRBV20-1; J: TRBJ2-5; size: many; D: TRBD2; DNA: TGCAGTGCTAGTACTAGCGGGGAACAAGAGACCCAGTACTTC; CDR3: CSASTSGEQETQYF
V: TRBV27; J: TRBJ2-2; size: many; D: TRBD2; DNA: TGTGCCAGCAGCTGGGGTAGCGGGGGGTATCCCGGGGAGCTGTTTTTT; CDR3: CASSWGSGGYPGELFF
V: TRBV7-2; J: TRBJ2-5; size: many; D: TRBD2; DNA: TGTGCCAGCAGCTTAGTGGCCGGGGGGGCCGTTGAGACCCAGTACTTC; CDR3: CASSLVAGGAVETQYF
V: TRBV29-1; J: TRBJ2-5; size: .; D: .; DNA: TGCAGCGTTGGGACCGGGACCGTGCTTGAGACCCAGTACTTC; CDR3: CSVGTGTVLETQYF
V: TRBV7-8; J: TRBJ1-2; size: many; D: .; DNA: TGTGCCAGCAGCCCCCTCGGTGGTGGCGTCTATGGCTACACCTTC; CDR3: CASSPLGGGVYGYTF
V: TRBV5-1; J: TRBJ2-1; size: many; D: TRBD2; DNA: TGCGCCAGCAGCTTGGTGGCGACTAGCAGGTTCAATGAGCAGTTCTTC; CDR3: CASSLVATSRFNEQFF
V: TRBV27; J: TRBJ1-1; size: many; D: .; DNA: TGTGCCAGCAAGGACAGTCTTAACACTGAAGCTTTCTTT; CDR3: CASKDSLNTEAFF
V: TRBV19; J: TRBJ2-2; size: few; D: .; DNA: TGTGCCAGTAGTATTAACGTTAACACCGGGGAGCTGTTTTTT; CDR3: CASSINVNTGELFF
V: TRBV25-1; J: TRBJ1-1; size: .; D: .; DNA: TGTGCCACCAGAGGGACGTATTCTTTGAACACTGAAGCTTTCTTT; CDR3: CATRGTYSLNTEAFF
V: TRBV5-4; J: TRBJ2-2; size: .; D: TRBD1; DNA: TGTGCCAGCAGAGGAGACAGGGGGTTATTTGGAGGGGAGCTGTTTTTT; CDR3: CASRGDRGLFGGELFF
V: TRBV29-1; J: TRBJ1-2; size: .; D: TRBD1; DNA: TGCAGCGTTCGGCGGACAGGGGGCGGTGGCTACACCTTC; CDR3: CSVRRTGGGGYTF
V: TRBV7-2; J: TRBJ2-7; size: many; D: .; DNA: TGTGCCAGCAGCTTAGCCAGGCAGGGAATGGACGGCGGGCAGTACTTC; CDR3: CASSLARQGMDGGQYF
V: TRBV7-3; J: TRBJ1-2; size: many; D: .; DNA: TGTGCCAGCAGCCCCCAAGGGGAAACTAACTATGGCTACACCTTC; CDR3: CASSPQGETNYGYTF
V: TRBV28; J: TRBJ2-6; size: .; D: TRBD1; DNA: TGTGCCAGCAGTTTAGGGACAGTCTCCTCTGGGGCCAACGTCCTGACTTTC; CDR3: CASSLGTVSSGANVLTF
V: TRBV6-2/TRBV6-3; J: TRBJ1-5; size: .; D: .; DNA: TGTGCCAGCAGTTACGCCAATGGGCAGCCCCAGCATTTT; CDR3: CASSYANGQPQHF
V: TRBV7-8; J: TRBJ2-2; size: many; D: TRBD2; DNA: TGTGCCAGCAGCTTAGCAGTAGCGGGGGGGCACACCGGGGAGCTGTTTTTT; CDR3: CASSLAVAGGHTGELFF
V: TRBV7-2; J: TRBJ2-7; size: many; D: .; DNA: TGTGCCAGCAGCTTAGCTCCGGGGCGGGGCCACGAGCAGTACTTC; CDR3: CASSLAPGRGHEQYF
V: TRBV19; J: TRBJ2-7; size: few; D: TRBD1; DNA: TGTGCCAGTAGTCGGGACAGCTTCTCCTACGAGCAGTACTTC; CDR3: CASSRDSFSYEQYF
V: TRBV12-3/TRBV12-4; J: TRBJ2-5; size: many; D: .; DNA: TGTGCCAGCAGTTTAGGGCCAACTATGCCTCAGTACTTC; CDR3: CASSLGPTMPQYF
V: TRBV7-2; J: TRBJ2-7; size: many; D: .; DNA: TGTGCCAGCAGCTTAGTAGGGGGAGAGACCTACGAGCAGTACTTC; CDR3: CASSLVGGETYEQYF
V: TRBV7-6; J: TRBJ2-3; size: many; D: .; DNA: TGTGCCAGCAGCTCAAGACAGCCTCCTAGCACAGATACGCAGTATTTT; CDR3: CASSSRQPPSTDTQYF
V: TRBV7-2; J: TRBJ1-2; size: many; D: .; DNA: TGTGCCAGCAGCCTCCCCGGGGGAGAACATGGCTACACCTTC; CDR3: CASSLPGGEHGYTF
V: TRBV28; J: TRBJ2-7; size: many; D: .; DNA: TGTGCCAGCAGTAGAATGGACTACGAGCAGTACTTC; CDR3: CASSRMDYEQYF
V: TRBV7-2; J: TRBJ1-2; size: few; D: .; DNA: TGTGCCAGCAGCTTAGTTCCAGGGGACTATGGCTACACCTTC; CDR3: CASSLVPGDYGYTF
V: TRBV7-9; J: TRBJ2-1; size: many; D: TRBD1; DNA: TGTGCCAGCAAGCAGGGGGTATACAATGAGCAGTTCTTC; CDR3: CASKQGVYNEQFF
V: TRBV5-1; J: TRBJ2-7; size: few; D: .; DNA: TGCGCCAGCAGCTTGGGTTCCGTCAACCGTCGAACAGGTACACCCTACGAGCAGTACTTC; CDR3: CASSLGSVNRRTGTPYEQYF
V: TRBV11-2; J: TRBJ2-3; size: many; D: .; DNA: TGTGCCAGCAGCTTAGAAGTTCGCTCAGATACGCAGTATTTT; CDR3: CASSLEVRSDTQYF
V: TRBV7-9; J: TRBJ1-3; size: many; D: .; DNA: TGTGCCAGCAGCTTATTTCGGGGAACAGGATCCTCTGGAAACACCATATATTTT; CDR3: CASSLFRGTGSSGNTIYF